The 23 T cell receptor beta chains below all came from one sample that was sequenced in a study of blood T cell repertoires in COVID-19. Repertoires were generated with immunoSEQ multiplex PCR, while TCRdb's copy carries only in-frame clones and drops some. The table includes about 220,000 clones, roughly nine tenths detected once. The material sequenced was PBMCs or T cells enriched from blood (not recorded which). These receptors were obtained from a woman younger than 30 in a cohort exposed to, infected with or recovered from COVID-19 (not recorded which).

J is TRBJ1-6 and V is TRBV3-1 (or the pseudogene TRBV3-2); D gene unclear. Germline V lookup: CDR1 LGHDT, CDR2 YNNKEL (reference sequence). The CDR3 spans 14 residues. Trimming removed 6 bases at V and 6 bases at J, with 12 bases between. The CDR3 region has the DNA TGTGCCAGCAGTATTGACGGACTTAATTCACCCCTCCACTTT. Encoded protein: CASSIDGLNSPLHF.

This chain joins TRBV24-1 and TRBJ2-3; the match to TRBD2 covers 14 bases. The CDR3 runs to 18 residues. J gave up 5 bases and V 2 bases, and 8 bases lay outside the gene matches. Germline V gene sequence: CDR1 KGHDR, CDR2 SFDVKD. The CDR3: CATSDWGGTSGSGDTQYF. The CDR3 bases are TGTGCCACCAGTGATTGGGGGGGGACTAGCGGGAGCGGAGATACGCAGTATTTT.

In its sample, this clone was seen a few times. CDR3 in DNA: TGTGCTAGTGGTTCCACCTTAGCGGGGCGCTCCTACGAGCAGTACTTC. Translating gives CASGSTLAGRSYEQYF. The V gene is TRBV12-5, the J gene TRBJ2-7; 8 nucleotides line up with TRBD2. V gave up 4 bases and J gave up 0 bases; unmatched junction bases: 8. The CDR3 has 16 amino acids. Germline assignment: CDR1 LGHNT and CDR2 FRNRAP. Full variable domain (remainder filled in from reference TRBV12-5 and TRBJ2-7): DARVTQTPRHKVTEMGQEVTMRCQPILGHNTVFWYRQTMMQGLELLAYFRNRAPLDDSGMPKDRFSAEMPDATLATLKIQPSEPRDSAVYFCASGSTLAGRSYEQYFGPGTRLTVT.

This clone came up once. This sequence joins TRBV4-1 and TRBJ1-4, with 7 bases aligning to TRBD1. This CDR3 has 15 residues. Losses at the gene ends were 4 bases for V and 13 bases for J; bases not matched to a gene: 15. Germline CDR1 is MGHRA and CDR2 is YSYEKL. CDR3 nucleotides: TGCGCCAGCAGCCTATCTCAGGACAGGTCAGGAAGACTGTTTTTT. Encoded protein: CASSLSQDRSGRLFF.

V is TRBV15 and J is TRBJ2-7; 7 bases map to TRBD1. The germline CDR1 and CDR2 sequences are LNHNV and YYDKDF (reference sequence). The CDR3 spans 17 residues. V gave up 1 base and J gave up 0 bases; unmatched junction bases: 9. DNA of the CDR3: TGTGCCACCAGCAGAGGGGACCGGGACAGTTACTCCTACGAGCAGTACTTC. Translating gives CATSRGDRDSYSYEQYF.

The rearrangement joins TRBV5-6 to TRBJ1-1, with no clear D. The germline gives CDR1 SGHDT, CDR2 YYEEEE. V gave up 4 bases and J gave up 4 bases, with 11 bases separating them. This CDR3 is 13 amino acids long. The CDR3 DNA follows: TGTGCCAGCAGCACCCCCCGTAGCACTGAAGCTTTCTTT. Amino acid sequence: CASSTPRSTEAFF.

V is TRBV6-5 and J is TRBJ1-2, with a tentative D call TRBD1 (6 bases). From germline, CDR1 is MNHEY and CDR2 SVGAGI. Trimming stripped 6 bases from V and 2 bases from J, with 16 bases between. This CDR3 has 15 amino acids. The CDR3 DNA reads TGTGCCAGCAGACGAAACAAACAGGGAAACTATGGCTACACCTTC. It encodes CASRRNKQGNYGYTF.

This sequence joins TRBV5-1 and TRBJ1-2; D gene ambiguous. Germline assignment: CDR1 SGHRS and CDR2 YFSETQ. The CDR3 has 16 amino acids. The V end was cut by 0 bases, the J end by 0 bases, with 12 bases between. CDR3 sequence: CASSLGSANTNYGYTF. In DNA form, the CDR3 reads TGCGCCAGCAGCTTGGGGTCAGCGAACACTAACTATGGCTACACCTTC.

The chain couples TRBV14 to TRBJ1-1; 8 positions agree with TRBD1. V was pared by 2 bases and J by 1 base, with 6 bases of the junction left unmatched. Per the germline V gene, CDR1 is SGHDN and CDR2 is FVKESK. This CDR3 has 16 residues. The chain's CDR3 is CASSQTDRAGNTEAFF. For the CDR3, the DNA is TGTGCCAGCAGCCAAACGGACAGGGCGGGGAACACTGAAGCTTTCTTT.

J is TRBJ1-1 and V is TRBV7-6; D not certain. The CDR3 runs to 14 residues. Per germline, CDR1 SGHVS and CDR2 FNYEAQ. The V end lost 1 base, the J end lost 2 bases, and 8 bases lay between the germline ends. The CDR3 reads CASSLVAGNTEAFF. The CDR3 coding sequence is TGTGCCAGCAGCTTAGTGGCAGGCAACACTGAAGCTTTCTTT.

This chain connects TRBV7-9 to TRBJ1-1; 8 positions agree with TRBD1. CDR3 length: 16 amino acids. With 6 bases clipped from V and 6 bases from J, the junction kept 15 bases outside the gene matches. CDR1 and CDR2 (germline): SEHNR, FQNEAQ (reference sequence). As DNA, the CDR3 is TGTGCCAGCAGACCGAGAGGACAGGGAAGGTTCGCTGAAGCTTTCTTT. This sequence encodes CASRPRGQGRFAEAFF.

V and J are TRBV11-2 and TRBJ1-2; possibly TRBD1 for D (6 bases). Between the trimmed V and J ends, which lost 10 bases and 4 bases, there was a span of 19 bases. The CDR3 length is 14 residues. CDR1 and CDR2 from the germline V gene are SGHAT and FQNNGV. CDR3 loop: CAKQERGKSYGYTF. CDR3 DNA sequence: TGTGCCAAACAAGAGAGGGGGAAGAGCTATGGCTACACCTTC.

J is TRBJ2-3 and V is TRBV6-5; perhaps TRBD2 as D (6 bases). With 6 bases removed from V and 7 bases from J, the gap between germline ends came to 8 bases. Germline lookup yields CDR1 MNHEY and CDR2 SVGAGI. The CDR3 runs 11 residues. The CDR3 protein is CASRLAYTQYF. As DNA, the CDR3 is TGTGCCAGCAGACTAGCATATACGCAGTATTTT.

This CDR3 reads CASSLNSNTEAFF. For the CDR3, the DNA is TGTGCCAGCAGTTTAAACTCGAACACTGAAGCTTTCTTT. The rearrangement uses TRBV12-3 or TRBV12-4 and TRBJ1-1, with D uncertain. CDR3 length: 13 amino acids. With 2 bases removed from V and 1 base from J, the gap between germline ends came to 5 bases.

The chain recombines TRBV2 with TRBJ2-7, with 7 bases lining up with TRBD2. From germline, CDR1 is SNHLY and CDR2 FYNNEI. The CDR3 sequence is 16 residues long. Unmatched junction bases numbered 12, after V lost 5 bases and J lost 2 bases. For the CDR3, the DNA is TGTGCCAGCAGTCGTGGGGTAGCGGGTCGGACCTACGAGCAGTACTTC. Its protein is CASSRGVAGRTYEQYF.

This chain joins TRBV5-6 and TRBJ2-1, with 11 bases aligning to TRBD1. Per germline, CDR1 SGHDT and CDR2 YYEEEE. The CDR3 contains 16 residues. Trimming at V came to 3 bases and at J to 8 bases, leaving 10 bases not matched to a gene. CDR3 region: CASSWDRGTVIDEQFF. The CDR3, as DNA: TGTGCCAGCAGCTGGGACAGGGGGACTGTAATAGATGAGCAGTTCTTC.

This rearrangement joins TRBV9 to TRBJ2-1; 7 bases fit TRBD1. V lost 5 bases to trimming and J lost 0 bases; unmatched junction nucleotides: 5. Germline V gene data show CDR1 as SGDLS and CDR2 as YYNGEE. CDR3 length: 15 residues. The CDR3: CASSAQGDSYNEQFF. The CDR3 bases are TGTGCCAGCAGTGCTCAGGGGGACTCCTACAATGAGCAGTTCTTC.

The chain uses TRBV28 and TRBJ1-5; D may be TRBD1 (6 bases). The V gene's germline CDR1 is MDHEN and CDR2 SYDVKM. This CDR3 is built from 15 residues. V was pared by 3 bases and J by 1 base, with 10 bases between. DNA for the CDR3: TGTGCCAGCAGTTTCAGGGGTACCAGCAATCAGCCCCAGCATTTT. It encodes CASSFRGTSNQPQHF.

This sequence joins TRBV15 and TRBJ1-5; D is ambiguous. Between the trimmed V and J ends, which lost 1 base and 7 bases, there was a span of 17 bases. Germline values: CDR1 LNHNV, CDR2 YYDKDF (reference sequence). The CDR3 has 16 residues. The CDR3 protein is CATSRVGPGVRQPQHF. For the CDR3, the DNA is TGTGCCACCAGCAGAGTGGGCCCCGGGGTCCGCCAGCCCCAGCATTTT. Looking up the rest from reference TRBV15 and TRBJ1-5 gives the full variable domain: DAMVIQNPRYQVTQFGKPVTLSCSQTLNHNVMYWYQQKSSQAPKLLFHYYDKDFNNEADTPDNFQSRRPNTSFCFLDIRSPGLGDTAMYLCATSRVGPGVRQPQHFGDGTRLSIL.

The chain uses TRBV5-1 and TRBJ1-1, with 7 bases fitting TRBD1. The CDR3 spans 12 residues. Germline CDR1 reads SGHRS; CDR2 reads YFSETQ. Unmatched junction bases numbered 7, after V lost 7 bases and J lost 7 bases. CDR3 loop: CASSQGEYEAFF. CDR3 bases: TGCGCCAGCTCCCAGGGGGAATATGAAGCTTTCTTT.

The V call is TRBV9, the J call TRBJ2-2; D gene unclear. The CDR3 spans 13 residues. Germline CDR1 SGDLS, CDR2 YYNGEE. Trimming shortened V by 0 bases and J by 4 bases, and 4 bases separated the two germline ends. In DNA, the CDR3 is TGTGCCAGCAGCGTAGGGCTCACCGGGGAGCTGTTTTTT. It translates to CASSVGLTGELFF.

This chain links TRBV27 with TRBJ2-1, with D tentatively TRBD2 (7 bases). Per germline, CDR1 MNHEY and CDR2 SMNVEV (reference sequence). The V end lost 3 bases, the J end lost 6 bases, and 15 bases lay between the germline ends. The CDR3 is made up of 15 amino acids. The CDR3: CASSFGGAVVNEQFF. The CDR3 bases are TGTGCCAGCAGTTTTGGGGGGGCCGTTGTCAATGAGCAGTTCTTC.

This chain joins TRBV27 and TRBJ1-5; D unresolved. The V gene lost 5 bases and the J gene lost 0 bases, with 20 bases spanning the gap. Germline V gene sequence: CDR1 MNHEY, CDR2 SMNVEV (reference sequence). This CDR3 contains 18 residues. CDR3 coding DNA: TGTGCCAGCAGTCCGCGGGCGCCGGGATGGGGTAGCAATCAGCCCCAGCATTTT. It specifies CASSPRAPGWGSNQPQHF.